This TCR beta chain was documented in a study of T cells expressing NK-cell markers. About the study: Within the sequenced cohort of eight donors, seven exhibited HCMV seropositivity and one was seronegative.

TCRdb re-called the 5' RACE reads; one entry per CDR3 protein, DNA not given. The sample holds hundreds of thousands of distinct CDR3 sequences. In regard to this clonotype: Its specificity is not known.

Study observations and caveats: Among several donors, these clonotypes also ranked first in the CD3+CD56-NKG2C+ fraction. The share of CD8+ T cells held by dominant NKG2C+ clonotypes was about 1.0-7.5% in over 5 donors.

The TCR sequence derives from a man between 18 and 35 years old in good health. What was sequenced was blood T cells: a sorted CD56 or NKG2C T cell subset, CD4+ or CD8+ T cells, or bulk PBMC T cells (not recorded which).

The CDR3 region is CATSRPGSNTGELFF. The chain has TRBV10-3 and TRBJ2-2. CDR3 length: 15 amino acids. CDR1 is ENHRY, CDR2 SYGVKD, per germline.